The 18 T cell receptor beta chains listed next were all sequenced from one sample in a study of human T cells and chemical hapten exposure (dated by TCRdb to 2020 to 2023). Receptor libraries were prepared by RACE. Sequencing was carried out with a NextSeq 500. The public reads were reprocessed in TCRdb via fastp at Q25 and MiXCR, keeping in-frame beta chains. Rows are combined by CDR3 protein, so each entry shows the most common genes and DNA. This sample gives 150,000 to 200,000 distinct CDR3 sequences in total; 25% to 35% of them show up just once. Together, the top ten hold around 2.3% of the sample. This sample's time point label indicates: patch test 3, about 24 weeks after DPC sensitization. The treatment or condition label here, explained by the study, means: therapeutic diphenylcyclopropenone sensitization with weekly scalp DPC. The sample was whole blood, taken in connection with sensitization to the hapten diphenylcyclopropenone (DPC). Receptors originate from a woman between 18 and 30 years old with alopecia areata. Some clones in this sample may be carry-over from other donors' samples.

The V call is TRBV6-2 or TRBV6-3, the J call TRBJ1-1; D is uncertain. Germline loops: CDR1 MNHEY, CDR2 SVGEGT. The CDR3 covers 13 residues. The germline V and J ends were trimmed by 2 bases and 5 bases, with 9 bases remaining between them. CDR3 DNA sequence: TGTGCCAGCAGTTACGGCGTAGGAACTGAAGCTTTCTTT. Translation gives CASSYGVGTEAFF.

The rearrangement joins TRBV6-6 to TRBJ2-7; D gene unclear. Trimming took 0 bases from V and 0 from J, leaving 9 bases between them. CDR3 length equals 15 residues. CDR1 MNHNY and CDR2 SVGAGI come from the germline V gene (reference sequence). The CDR3 nucleotides are TGTGCCAGCAGTTACTCGATCGGCAGCTCCTACGAGCAGTACTTC. Encoded protein: CASSYSIGSSYEQYF.

In this sample, this clonotype turned up a few times. V and J are TRBV10-3 and TRBJ1-5; perhaps TRBD1 as D (6 bases). Per the germline V gene, CDR1 is ENHRY and CDR2 is SYGVKD. The CDR3 length is 12 residues. Trimming removed 10 bases from V and 7 bases from J, with 14 bases in between. The CDR3 DNA sequence: TGTGCCACTTCGACGGGGGCCCAGCCCCAGCATTTT. Amino acids: CATSTGAQPQHF.

The chain combines TRBV6-2 or TRBV6-3 with TRBJ2-5; D is perhaps TRBD2 (5 bases). This CDR3 spans 14 amino acids. The germline V gene has CDR1 MNHEY and CDR2 SVGEGT. The ends were cut back, 5 bases at V and 2 bases at J, with 12 bases in the middle. CDR3 bases: TGTGCCAGCAGTCAGCGGTTGGGGCAAGAGACCCAGTACTTC. Protein: CASSQRLGQETQYF.

The chain carries TRBV12-3 or TRBV12-4 and TRBJ2-3; D gene ambiguous. CDR3 size: 12 residues. The ends were cut back, 7 bases at V and 0 bases at J, with 5 bases in the middle. This CDR3 reads CASTQSTDTQYF. The CDR3 coding sequence is TGTGCCAGCACCCAGAGCACAGATACGCAGTATTTT.

In its sample, this clonotype was seen a few times. The genes are TRBV9 and TRBJ2-1, with TRBD2 matching over 8 bases. V lost 4 bases and J lost 0; bases outside the gene matches: 6. The CDR3 totals 16 residues. Germline V lookup: CDR1 SGDLS, CDR2 YYNGEE. The CDR3 DNA follows: TGTGCCAGCAGCAGGGGGAGCGGGAGCTCCTACAATGAGCAGTTCTTC. Amino acid sequence: CASSRGSGSSYNEQFF.

The J gene is TRBJ1-1, the V gene TRBV29-1, with D unresolved. The CDR3 length is 11 residues. From germline, CDR1 is SQVTM and CDR2 ANQGSEA. Trimming left V 5 bases short and J 4 bases short, with 8 bases between. In nucleotides, the CDR3 is TGCAGCGTTCGGGGTCGCACTGAAGCTTTCTTT. Protein sequence: CSVRGRTEAFF. Drawing the rest from reference TRBV29-1 and TRBJ1-1, the complete variable domain is SAVISQKPSRDICQRGTSLTIQCQVDSQVTMMFWYRQQPGQSLTLIATANQGSEATYESGFVIDKFPISRPNLTFSTLTVSNMSPEDSSIYLCSVRGRTEAFFGQGTRLTVV.

This rearrangement joins TRBV5-6 to TRBJ1-2, with D unclear. Trimming took off 5 bases at V and 4 bases at J, with 9 bases between the two ends. CDR3 length: 12 residues. Looked up from germline, CDR1 is SGHDT and CDR2 is YYEEEE. The CDR3 is CASRDRFYGYTF. CDR3 nucleotide sequence: TGTGCCAGCAGGGACCGATTCTATGGCTACACCTTC.

The rearrangement links TRBV20-1 to TRBJ2-7, with D perhaps matching TRBD1 (5 bases). The CDR3 has 16 amino acids. Germline V lookup: CDR1 DFQATT, CDR2 SNEGSKA (reference sequence). Trimming cost V 1 base and J 3 bases, with 19 bases left between them. The CDR3 bases are TGCAGTGCTAGAGGGCTCGGCGGTCTAGGGGACTACGAGCAGTACTTC. Protein sequence: CSARGLGGLGDYEQYF.

The chain joins TRBV29-1 to TRBJ1-4; D gene ambiguous. V lost 4 bases, J lost 0 bases, and 6 bases lay in between. From germline, CDR1 is SQVTM and CDR2 ANQGSEA. This CDR3 is built from 13 residues. The CDR3: CSVVNPTNEKLFF. The CDR3, as DNA: TGCAGCGTTGTGAATCCAACTAATGAAAAACTGTTTTTT.

This clonotype has a handful of counts. The chain uses TRBV21-1 and TRBJ2-7. TRBV21-1 is a known pseudogene. This CDR3 has 16 residues. CDR3 residues: CASSKAMYASSYEQYF. The CDR3 DNA sequence: TGTGCCAGCAGCAAAGCGATGTACGCCTCTTCCTACGAGCAGTACTTC.

This clonotype appeared a few times. The chain uses TRBV4-3 and TRBJ1-5; no definite D call. Germline lookup yields CDR1 LGHNA and CDR2 YSLEER. The CDR3 spans 15 residues. The V end was cut by 4 bases, the J end by 1 base, with 11 bases between. CDR3 amino acids: CASSPSRGSNQPQHF. In DNA, the CDR3 is TGCGCCAGCAGCCCCTCACGGGGAAGCAATCAGCCCCAGCATTTT.

Points on this clonotype: One end of the junction is discordant with germline, which a read error may explain. The rearrangement uses TRBV5-1 and TRBJ2-7; tentative D call: TRBD2 (6 bases). Germline V CDR1 and CDR2: SGHRS, YFSETQ. This CDR3 has 13 amino acids. The CDR3 DNA is TGCGCCGGCAGCTTGGCGGGGACCCACGAGCAGTACTTC. Protein product: CAGSLAGTHEQYF.

This clonotype was counted between two and nine times. This chain links TRBV2 with TRBJ2-1, with 15 positions matching TRBD2. The CDR3 is made up of 16 amino acids. The germline V gene has CDR1 SNHLY and CDR2 FYNNEI. The trim removed 4 bases at V and 5 bases at J, leaving 3 bases unmatched. CDR3 sequence (DNA): TGTGCCAGCAGTGGGAGGACTAGCGGGAGGGACAATGAGCAGTTCTTC. Protein: CASSGRTSGRDNEQFF.

This clonotype was detected only a few times. The chain carries TRBV20-1 and TRBJ1-3; TRBD1 agrees at 11 bases. Per germline, CDR1 DFQATT and CDR2 SNEGSKA (reference sequence). The CDR3 length is 16 residues. Trimming cost V 2 bases and J 2 bases; bases outside gene matches: 5. Written as DNA, the CDR3 is TGCAGTGCTAGAACTCCGGGACAGGGGGCTGGAAACACCATATATTTT. This translates into CSARTPGQGAGNTIYF.

This clonotype was picked up a small number of times. The chain is built from TRBV4-3 and TRBJ2-3, with 8 positions matching TRBD2. CDR3 length: 16 residues. Looked up from germline, CDR1 is LGHNA and CDR2 is YSLEER. The V segment lost 2 bases and the J segment 0 bases; nucleotides outside the gene matches: 4. CDR3 sequence reads: CASSQRSGGSTDTQYF. The CDR3 nucleotides read TGCGCCAGCAGCCAACGCAGCGGGGGTAGCACAGATACGCAGTATTTT.

This clonotype has just a few counts. The rearrangement links TRBV4-1 to TRBJ1-5; unclear D gene. Trimming took off 3 bases at V and 2 bases at J, with 32 bases between the two ends. This CDR3 region has 22 residues. Germline CDR1 and CDR2: MGHRA and YSYEKL. This CDR3 reads CASSQGKHPEGSAQGGNQPQHF. CDR3 bases: TGCGCCAGCAGCCAGGGTAAACATCCGGAGGGTTCGGCCCAAGGAGGCAATCAGCCCCAGCATTTT.

The V and J genes are TRBV24-1 and TRBJ2-2, with a weak D call TRBD1 (6 bases). This CDR3 contains 13 residues. Trimming cost V 7 bases and J 4 bases, with 9 bases left between them. In germline, CDR1 is KGHDR, CDR2 SFDVKD. DNA for the CDR3: TGTGCCACCAGCGGACAGCCCACCGGGGAGCTGTTTTTT. The encoded protein is CATSGQPTGELFF.